These 8 T cell receptor beta chains share one sample of origin, sequenced in a study of T cells in Graves' hyperthyroidism and ophthalmopathy. TCR beta CDR3 sequences were amplified from RNA transcripts. Initially, a first-round RT-PCR of the TCR CDR3 employed the HTBI primer set. TCRdb used MiXCR to reprocess the multiplex PCR reads, holding one entry per CDR3 protein. The table includes around 290,000 distinct CDR3 sequences, roughly 15% detected once. The sample comprised blood. These receptors all stem from a woman aged 35 to 49 with Graves' hyperthyroidism.

This clonotype was picked up many times. The J gene is TRBJ2-3, the V gene TRBV7-3, with D unresolved. Trimming left V 0 bases short and J 10 bases short, with 11 bases between. In germline, CDR1 is SGHTA, CDR2 FQGTGA. This CDR3 region has 13 residues. The CDR3 spells CASSLTPTTSQYF. CDR3 in DNA: TGTGCCAGCAGCTTAACCCCCACTACGTCGCAGTATTTT.

This clonotype has a count of ten or more. This CDR3 reads CSAQRGSGGSEQFF. In DNA form, the CDR3 reads TGCAGTGCTCAGCGGGGATCGGGGGGGAGTGAGCAGTTCTTC. The chain carries TRBV20-1 and TRBJ2-1, with 8 positions matching TRBD2. The V segment lost 5 bases and the J segment 9 bases; nucleotides outside the gene matches: 12. Germline-derived CDR1 and CDR2 are DFQATT and SNEGSKA (reference sequence). The CDR3 extends over 14 amino acids.

This clonotype was counted many times. The V call is TRBV6-1, the J call TRBJ2-7, with D tentatively TRBD1 (5 bases). CDR1 is MNHNS and CDR2 is SASEGT in the germline V gene. Trimming took 5 bases from V and 6 from J, leaving 20 bases between them. The CDR3 totals 15 residues. CDR3 nucleotides: TGTGCCAGCAGTTATTGGCAGGGTGCCTTCCTCGAGCAGTACTTC. This codes for CASSYWQGAFLEQYF.

This clonotype appeared many times. The rearrangement uses TRBV11-2 and TRBJ2-1; no firm D call. V lost 0 bases to trimming and J lost 12 bases, with 12 bases between them. The germline CDR1 and CDR2 sequences are SGHAT and FQNNGV. CDR3 length: 13 residues. For the CDR3, the DNA is TGTGCCAGCAGCTTAGACTATGGTGAAGGGCAGTTCTTC. The encoded protein is CASSLDYGEGQFF.

This clonotype has at least ten counts. V usage is TRBV7-3 and J usage is TRBJ2-5; no clear D gene. V was pared by 4 bases and J by 5 bases, with 11 bases between. The CDR3 contains 13 residues. Germline-derived CDR1 and CDR2 are SGHTA and FQGTGA. The CDR3 sequence is CASSSAPRETQYF. In DNA, the CDR3 is TGTGCCAGCAGCTCCGCGCCCCGGGAGACCCAGTACTTC.

This clonotype showed up just a few times. The chain combines TRBV6-1 with TRBJ1-3; D is undetermined. The CDR3 length is 15 residues. V was cut by 6 bases and J by 0 bases, with 12 bases left in between. Germline V lookup: CDR1 MNHNS, CDR2 SASEGT. The CDR3 nucleotides are TGTGCCAGCAGGATTTCCAGCCTCTCTGGAAACACCATATATTTT. This gives the protein CASRISSLSGNTIYF.

This clonotype was observed a few times. V usage is TRBV12-5 and J usage is TRBJ2-2, with D perhaps matching TRBD2 (6 bases). CDR1 is LGHNT, CDR2 FRNRAP, per germline. V was cut by 1 base and J by 6 bases, with 12 bases left in between. CDR3 length: 15 residues. This chain's CDR3 is CASGLAGVGAGELFF. CDR3 bases: TGTGCTAGTGGTTTGGCGGGGGTTGGGGCCGGGGAGCTGTTTTTT.

There are many counts of this clonotype. The J gene is TRBJ1-2, the V gene TRBV2; the D is unclear. V was clipped by 7 bases and J by 0 bases, with 9 bases between them. Germline V gene lookup returns CDR1 SNHLY and CDR2 FYNNEI. This CDR3 has 13 residues. The CDR3 DNA reads TGTGCCAGCAAACCGGACGCTAACTATGGCTACACCTTC. Its protein product is CASKPDANYGYTF.